The 24 T cell receptor beta chains below come from one sample, sequenced in a study of CD8+CD57+ T cells in acquired aplastic anemia. Patients selected for sequencing had displayed CD8+CD57+ cell expansion by flow cytometry. Using genomic DNA as the template, TCR beta VDJ and CDR3 profiling was carried out. TCRdb re-derived calls from the reads in MiXCR, one entry per CDR3 protein. The sample has approximately 470,000 distinct CDR3 sequences, less than 35% seen once. Sequencing input: sorted CD4+, CD8+, or CD8+CD57+ T cells (not recorded which) from PBMCs. These receptors were collected from a human donor with aplastic anemia.

The chain links TRBV7-2 to TRBJ2-3; D call uncertain. The germline CDR1 and CDR2 sequences are SGHTA and FQGNSA. V was clipped by 3 bases and J by 3 bases, with 10 bases between them. The CDR3 spans 14 residues. CDR3 in amino acids: CASSLVGVTDTQYF. CDR3 in DNA: TGTGCCAGCAGCTTGGTTGGGGTAACAGATACGCAGTATTTT.

This clonotype was found many times. The chain recombines TRBV14 with TRBJ1-6, with D perhaps TRBD1 (5 bases). This CDR3 comprises 15 residues. In germline, CDR1 is SGHDN, CDR2 FVKESK. Trimming pared 0 bases from V and 9 bases from J, leaving 12 bases between. The CDR3 is CASSQDPGSISPLHF. The CDR3 DNA reads TGTGCCAGCAGCCAAGATCCAGGGAGCATTTCACCCCTCCACTTT.

In its sample, this clonotype was seen many times. V usage is TRBV14 and J usage is TRBJ2-7, with D perhaps TRBD1 (6 bases). CDR1 is SGHDN, CDR2 FVKESK, per germline. The V end was cut by 5 bases, the J end by 4 bases, with 12 bases between. CDR3 length equals 13 residues. The CDR3 DNA sequence: TGTGCCAGCAGCTCTCAAGGGGGATACGAGCAGTACTTC. Protein product: CASSSQGGYEQYF.

This clonotype was recorded once. A much larger clone lies one base from this, so it may be a read error. This chain connects TRBV7-3 to TRBJ1-5; unclear D gene. Germline values: CDR1 SGHTA, CDR2 FQGTGA. The CDR3 runs to 13 residues. This CDR3 reads CASSLTSYQPLHF. The CDR3 coding sequence is TGTGCCAGCAGCTTAACCTCTTATCAGCCCCTGCATTTT.

This clonotype was recorded at least ten times. This sequence joins TRBV29-1 and TRBJ1-2; D unclear. Per germline, CDR1 SQVTM and CDR2 ANQGSEA. This CDR3 is 12 amino acids long. Trimming took 0 bases from V and 4 from J, leaving 6 bases between them. This CDR3 reads CSVEDWPYGYTF. In DNA, the CDR3 is TGCAGCGTTGAAGACTGGCCCTATGGCTACACCTTC.

This clonotype was observed at least ten times. In DNA, the CDR3 is TGTGCCAGCAGCTTAGGGTCTAGCGGGGGGGCATCTGAGCAGTTCTTC. Amino acid sequence: CASSLGSSGGASEQFF. The rearrangement uses TRBV7-9 and TRBJ2-1, with 12 bases matching TRBD2. The CDR3 extends over 16 amino acids. Germline V gives CDR1 SEHNR, CDR2 FQNEAQ (reference sequence). V was clipped by 1 base and J by 9 bases; unmatched bases: 7.

This clonotype was recorded many times. The genes are TRBV24-1 and TRBJ1-2, with a weak D call TRBD1 (6 bases). CDR1 and CDR2 from the germline V gene are KGHDR and SFDVKD. V shed 5 bases and J shed 7 bases, with 19 bases lying between them. This CDR3 has 15 residues. In nucleotides, the CDR3 is TGTGCCACCAGTGGCGGTTGGCAGGGGCTCTTTGGCTACACCTTC. Encoded protein: CATSGGWQGLFGYTF.

This clonotype was counted ten times or more. The CDR3 sequence: CASSSYDEQYF. CDR3 sequence (DNA): TGTGCCAGCAGTTCGTATGACGAGCAGTACTTC. V usage is TRBV6-5 and J usage is TRBJ2-7, with D hard to call. V lost 4 bases and J lost 5, with 6 bases in between. This CDR3 has 11 residues. CDR1 and CDR2 (germline): MNHEY, SVGAGI.

This clonotype was detected many times. The J gene is TRBJ2-7, the V gene TRBV7-9; a weak D match, TRBD1 (6 bases). Per germline, CDR1 SEHNR and CDR2 FQNEAQ (reference sequence). The CDR3 sequence is 13 residues long. V shed 5 bases and J shed 6 bases, with 14 bases lying between them. In DNA form, the CDR3 reads TGTGCCAGCAGCGTATATACAGGGTCCGAGCAGTACTTC. It encodes CASSVYTGSEQYF.

A few counts support this clonotype. The rearrangement joins TRBV2 to TRBJ1-2, with D possibly matching TRBD1 (6 bases). Germline V gene data show CDR1 as SNHLY and CDR2 as FYNNEI. The V end lost 7 bases, the J end lost 4 bases, and 16 bases lay between the germline ends. The CDR3 extends over 14 amino acids. This CDR3 reads CASTPRGGSYGYTF. In nucleotides, the CDR3 is TGTGCCAGCACCCCTAGGGGGGGTAGCTATGGCTACACCTTC. Drawing the rest from reference TRBV2 and TRBJ1-2, the complete variable domain is EPEVTQTPSHQVTQMGQEVILRCVPISNHLYFYWYRQILGQKVEFLVSFYNNEISEKSEIFDDQFSVERPDGSNFTLKIRSTKLEDSAMYFCASTPRGGSYGYTFGSGTRLTVV.

The V and J genes are TRBV5-1 and TRBJ1-1; D remains ambiguous. CDR3 length: 15 amino acids. V lost 0 bases, J lost 0 bases, and 9 bases lay in between. The germline gives CDR1 SGHRS, CDR2 YFSETQ. The DNA of the CDR3 is TGCGCCAGCAGCTTGGCTGGGGTCATGAACACTGAAGCTTTCTTT. Protein sequence: CASSLAGVMNTEAFF.

This clonotype was detected many times. This chain joins TRBV25-1 and TRBJ1-1, with TRBD1 matching over 12 bases. Germline V gives CDR1 MGHDK, CDR2 SYGVNS. The V and J ends lost 4 bases and 5 bases, in that order; junction bases with no gene match: 5. The CDR3 runs to 15 residues. This chain's CDR3 is CASSAPGQGATEAFF. The CDR3 DNA is TGTGCCAGCAGTGCACCGGGACAGGGGGCTACTGAAGCTTTCTTT.

The rearrangement links TRBV24-1 to TRBJ2-5; 9 bases agree with TRBD2. Germline values: CDR1 KGHDR, CDR2 SFDVKD. This CDR3 has 15 amino acids. Trimming at V came to 4 bases and at J to 5 bases, leaving 7 bases not matched to a gene. This chain's CDR3 is CATSELAGAGETQYF. The CDR3 nucleotides read TGTGCCACCAGTGAGTTAGCGGGAGCTGGTGAGACCCAGTACTTC.

This clonotype has a handful of counts. The rearrangement joins TRBV5-1 to TRBJ2-3; D gene uncertain. CDR3 length: 15 residues. Trimming left V 1 base short and J 0 bases short, with 9 bases between. CDR1 is SGHRS and CDR2 is YFSETQ in the germline V gene. The CDR3 loop is CASSLSTVSTDTQYF. The DNA for the CDR3 is TGCGCCAGCAGCTTGTCGACTGTTAGCACAGATACGCAGTATTTT.

The chain couples TRBV7-6 to TRBJ2-4; D uncertain. The germline V and J ends were trimmed by 5 bases and 7 bases, with 18 bases remaining between them. In germline, CDR1 is SGHVS, CDR2 FNYEAQ. There are 15 residues in the CDR3. Here the CDR3 reads CASSRNRAFENIQYF. CDR3 sequence (DNA): TGTGCCAGCAGCCGAAACCGGGCCTTTGAGAACATTCAGTACTTC. Combining the CDR3 with reference TRBV7-6 and TRBJ2-4 gives the whole variable domain GAGVSQSPRYKVTKRGQDVALRCDPISGHVSLYWYRQALGQGPEFLTYFNYEAQQDKSGLPNDRFSAERPEGSISTLTIQRTEQRDSAMYRCASSRNRAFENIQYFGAGTRLSVL.

This clonotype turned up a few times. The V and J genes are TRBV25-1 and TRBJ2-5, with TRBD2 identical over 9 bases. This CDR3 has 14 amino acids. Germline lookup yields CDR1 MGHDK and CDR2 SYGVNS. Unmatched junction bases numbered 9, after V lost 4 bases and J lost 9 bases. The CDR3 spells CASSGGRVREAQYF. In DNA, the CDR3 is TGTGCCAGCAGTGGCGGGAGGGTTCGGGAGGCCCAGTACTTC.

This clonotype has ten or more counts. The CDR3 sequence: CASSDRTWVLSYEQYF. Written as DNA, the CDR3 is TGTGCCAGCAGTGACCGGACTTGGGTACTAAGCTACGAGCAGTACTTC. The chain uses TRBV2 and TRBJ2-7; possible D gene TRBD2, 5 bases. The CDR3 length is 16 residues. V was cut by 3 bases and J by 3 bases, with 18 bases left in between. In germline, CDR1 is SNHLY, CDR2 FYNNEI.

Details on this clonotype: Being one base from a much bigger clone, this may be a read error. The CDR3 is CASSGQEYNEQFF. CDR3 nucleotides: TGTGCCAGCAGCGGCCAGGAGTACAATGAGCAGTTCTTC. The rearrangement links TRBV6-1 to TRBJ2-1; D unresolved. The CDR3 has 13 residues. CDR1 is MNHNS and CDR2 is SASEGT in the germline V gene. The V end lost 6 bases, the J end lost 4 bases, and 10 bases lay between the germline ends.

The chain joins TRBV18 to TRBJ2-7, with 9 positions matching TRBD1. In germline, CDR1 is KGHSH, CDR2 LQKENI. V was clipped by 4 bases and J by 4 bases; unmatched bases: 5. This CDR3 contains 14 residues. The CDR3 nucleotides are TGTGCCAGCTCACGGGACAGGGATTCTTACGAGCAGTACTTC. It yields the protein CASSRDRDSYEQYF.

At least ten counts were recorded for this clonotype. The chain carries TRBV7-6 and TRBJ2-2, with 8 bases lining up with TRBD1. This CDR3 region has 15 residues. Germline V gene sequence: CDR1 SGHVS, CDR2 FNYEAQ. The junction had 7 bases not matched to a gene; V was cut back by 5 bases and J by 5 bases. The CDR3 nucleotides are TGTGCCAGCAGCACCGGACAGGGAAGGACCGGGGAGCTGTTTTTT. Translating it yields CASSTGQGRTGELFF.

This clonotype turned up a few times. The chain carries TRBV13 and TRBJ1-1; D is undetermined. The CDR3 has 16 amino acids. The V end was cut by 6 bases, the J end by 4 bases, with 21 bases between. The germline V gene has CDR1 PRHDT and CDR2 FYEKMQ (reference sequence). CDR3: CASSDPGLLIGTEAFF. The DNA of the CDR3 is TGTGCCAGCAGTGATCCTGGACTACTCATAGGCACTGAAGCTTTCTTT.

The rearrangement links TRBV15 to TRBJ1-2; D ambiguous. The CDR3 has 15 amino acids. V was trimmed by 0 bases and J by 1 base, leaving 9 bases between them. Germline assignment: CDR1 LNHNV and CDR2 YYDKDF (reference sequence). Here the CDR3 reads CATSRERRDNYGYTF. Written as DNA, the CDR3 is TGTGCCACCAGCAGAGAACGTAGAGATAACTATGGCTACACCTTC.

The chain links TRBV2 to TRBJ1-1, with TRBD1 as a possible D gene (5 bases). CDR3 length: 12 residues. Germline V gene sequence: CDR1 SNHLY, CDR2 FYNNEI. V was clipped by 7 bases and J by 4 bases, with 10 bases between them. The CDR3 sequence: CASKTGGTEAFF. The CDR3 DNA follows: TGTGCCAGCAAAACAGGCGGCACTGAAGCTTTCTTT.

In regard to this clonotype: A much larger clone lies one base from this, so it may be a read error. The CDR3 ends on some other residue instead of the conserved phenylalanine or tryptophan, so this is likely a read error. J is TRBJ2-7 and V is TRBV12-3 or TRBV12-4; 7 nucleotides line up with TRBD1. The CDR3 length is 13 residues. The J segment lost 3 bases and the V segment lost 3 bases, leaving 2 bases of the junction unmatched. As DNA, the CDR3 is TGTGCCAGCAGTTTGAACAGGGGCTACGAGCAGTACCTC. It codes for CASSLNRGYEQYL.